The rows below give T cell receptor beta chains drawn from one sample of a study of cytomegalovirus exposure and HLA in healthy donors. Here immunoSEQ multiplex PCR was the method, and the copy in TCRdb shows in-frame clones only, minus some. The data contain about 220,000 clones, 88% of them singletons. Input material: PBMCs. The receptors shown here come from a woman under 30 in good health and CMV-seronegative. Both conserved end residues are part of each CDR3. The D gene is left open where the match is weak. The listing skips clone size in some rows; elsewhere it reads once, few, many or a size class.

CDR3nt: TGTGCCAGCAGCTCCGGGACAGGGGGCTACGAGCAGTACTTC; CDR3aa: CASSSGTGGYEQYF; abundance: once; j_gene: TRBJ2-7; d_gene: TRBD1; v_gene: TRBV11-3
CDR3nt: TGTGCCAGTAGTATTGGACAGGTAGGTGGATATGAGCAGTTCTTC; CDR3aa: CASSIGQVGGYEQFF; abundance: .; j_gene: TRBJ2-1; d_gene: TRBD1; v_gene: TRBV19
CDR3nt: TGTGCCAGCAGCTTATACAGTTGGGTAGTCGAAGCTTTCTTT; CDR3aa: CASSLYSWVVEAFF; abundance: .; j_gene: TRBJ1-1; d_gene: .; v_gene: TRBV5-8
CDR3nt: TGTGCCAGCAGCTTGCTGGCGGGAGTTAGCTCCTACAATGAGCAGTTCTTC; CDR3aa: CASSLLAGVSSYNEQFF; abundance: once; j_gene: TRBJ2-1; d_gene: TRBD2; v_gene: TRBV5-4
CDR3nt: TGTGCCATCTTCCTAGTGGGACACCAGAGCTCCTACGAGCAGTACTTC; CDR3aa: CAIFLVGHQSSYEQYF; abundance: .; j_gene: TRBJ2-7; d_gene: .; v_gene: TRBV21-1
CDR3nt: TGTGCCAGCAGCGAGTGGGACAGGGGAAATGAGCAGTTCTTC; CDR3aa: CASSEWDRGNEQFF; abundance: once; j_gene: TRBJ2-1; d_gene: TRBD1; v_gene: TRBV7-3
CDR3nt: TGTGCCAGCAAGGACAGGGCTGGGCAGTTCTTC; CDR3aa: CASKDRAGQFF; abundance: .; j_gene: TRBJ2-1; d_gene: TRBD1; v_gene: TRBV28
CDR3nt: TGTGCCAGCAGCTCTAAAAGACAGGGACAAAACGAAAAACTGTTTTTT; CDR3aa: CASSSKRQGQNEKLFF; abundance: .; j_gene: TRBJ1-4; d_gene: TRBD1; v_gene: TRBV7-9
CDR3nt: TGTGCCAGCAGGAACGACTACACCGGGGAGCTGTTTTTT; CDR3aa: CASRNDYTGELFF; abundance: few; j_gene: TRBJ2-2; d_gene: .; v_gene: TRBV28
CDR3nt: TGTGCCAGCAGCACACTAGCGGGAGTGAATTTGATATCCTACGAGCAGTACTTC; CDR3aa: CASSTLAGVNLISYEQYF; abundance: .; j_gene: TRBJ2-7; d_gene: TRBD2; v_gene: TRBV11-2